A single sample is the source of the 11 T cell receptor beta chains below, sequenced in a study of monozygotic twins with inflammatory bowel disease. TCRdb re-analyzed the 5' RACE reads; it lists each CDR3 protein once, without DNA. This listing includes 200,000 to 250,000 distinct CDR3 sequences. Sequenced: blood. The origin of the receptors is a human donor with ulcerative colitis or Crohn's disease, or a healthy co-twin of an affected twin (not recorded which).

This chain connects TRBV6-1 to TRBJ1-4; the D call from TCRdb, TRBD1, cannot be confirmed without DNA. The CDR3 has 15 amino acids. From germline, CDR1 is MNHNS and CDR2 SASEGT. CDR3 sequence reads: CASRSGGAGNEKLFF.

This chain's CDR3 is CASSLGQGAPDTQYF. The chain joins TRBV12-3 or TRBV12-4 to TRBJ2-3; TCRdb calls TRBD1, which cannot be checked without DNA. The CDR3 length is 15 residues.

This chain connects TRBV2 to TRBJ2-6; TCRdb gives TRBD2 as the D gene, but with no DNA this cannot be confirmed. The CDR3 is made up of 16 amino acids. Per the germline V gene, CDR1 is SNHLY and CDR2 is FYNNEI. CDR3 residues: CASKGSPSSGANVLTF.

The chain has TRBV28 and TRBJ1-5. The germline gives CDR1 MDHEN, CDR2 SYDVKM. The CDR3 runs to 15 residues. The CDR3 reads CASRGGGDYNQPQHF.

The chain carries TRBV10-3 and TRBJ2-7; TCRdb proposes TRBD2, but this gene call is untestable without DNA. CDR1 is ENHRY, CDR2 SYGVKD, per germline. The CDR3 has 15 amino acids. CDR3 loop: CATLDQGLMREEQYF.

This CDR3 reads CASSLARADTEAFF. The V call is TRBV5-1, the J call TRBJ1-1. The CDR3 is made up of 14 amino acids. Germline V gene sequence: CDR1 SGHRS, CDR2 YFSETQ.

This chain joins TRBV12-3 or TRBV12-4 and TRBJ1-2; TCRdb gives TRBD1 as the D gene, but with no DNA this cannot be confirmed. This CDR3 spans 13 amino acids. The CDR3 here is CASSRDRDYGYTF.

The chain is built from TRBV7-2 and TRBJ2-3; TCRdb's assignment of TRBD1 cannot be checked, as there is no DNA. The CDR3 is made up of 17 amino acids. CDR1 and CDR2 from the germline V gene are SGHTA and FQGNSA. CDR3: CASSLGVFWTGLDTQYF.

The chain is built from TRBV6-5 and TRBJ1-1; TCRdb's D call of TRBD1 is untestable without DNA. The V gene's germline CDR1 is MNHEY and CDR2 SVGAGI. CDR3 length equals 15 residues. This CDR3 is CASSLGDRRNTEAFF.

This chain connects TRBV20-1 to TRBJ2-7; absent DNA, TCRdb's TRBD2 call cannot be checked. CDR3 length: 13 amino acids. Germline values: CDR1 DFQATT, CDR2 SNEGSKA (reference sequence). CDR3 residues: CSARGLLSYEQYF.

The rearrangement joins TRBV11-3 to TRBJ2-1; TCRdb lists TRBD1, though no DNA is available to test this call. CDR3 size: 15 residues. Germline V gene data show CDR1 as SGHNT and CDR2 as YENEEA. Here the CDR3 reads CASSFQGGSYNEQFF.